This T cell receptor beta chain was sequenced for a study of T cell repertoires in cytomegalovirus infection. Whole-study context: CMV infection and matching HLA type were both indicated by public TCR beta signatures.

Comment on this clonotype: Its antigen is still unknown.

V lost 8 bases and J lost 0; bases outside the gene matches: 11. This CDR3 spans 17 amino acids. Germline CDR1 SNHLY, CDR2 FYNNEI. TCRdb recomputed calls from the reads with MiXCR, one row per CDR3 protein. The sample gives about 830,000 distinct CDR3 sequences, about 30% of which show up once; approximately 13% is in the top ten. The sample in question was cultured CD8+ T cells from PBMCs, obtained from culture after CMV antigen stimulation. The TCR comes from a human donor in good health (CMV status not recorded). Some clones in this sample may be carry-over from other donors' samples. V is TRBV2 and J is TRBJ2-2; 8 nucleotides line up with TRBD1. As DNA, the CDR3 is TGTGCCAGCGTCGGGACAGGCGACTCACCGAACACCGGGGAGCTGTTTTTT. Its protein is CASVGTGDSPNTGELFF.